This TCR beta chain was sequenced in a study of shared clonotypes between healthy human individuals. About the research overall: With ages of 18 to 49, the donors were a couple of women and a few men. Study-level findings and limits: Among donors, sharing of clonotypes was expected to be affected by sequencing depth.

Method: immunoSEQ multiplex PCR; TCRdb's copy keeps in-frame clones and lacks some. The table lists more than 450,000 clones, 79% of them singletons. A word on this clone: What it binds is not known. The same CDR3 also results from other DNA sequences found in this sample.

Around 100 million PBMCs went into genomic DNA for unsorted samples. This TCR came from a woman aged 40-49 years in good health. Some clones in this sample may be carry-over from other donors' samples. The sample was PBMCs.

CDR3: CASSQVGVGTDTQYF. The CDR3 DNA is TGCGCCAGCAGCCAAGTGGGAGTCGGTACAGATACGCAGTATTTT. The genes are TRBV4-1 and TRBJ2-3; TRBD2 is a possible D gene (5 bases). CDR3 length: 15 amino acids. Trimming cost V 1 base and J 3 bases, with 11 bases left between them. Germline-derived CDR1 and CDR2 are MGHRA and YSYEKL.